Presented here are 16 T cell receptor beta chains from one specimen sequenced in a study of cytomegalovirus exposure and HLA in healthy donors. PCR involved 60 Vbeta and 13 Jbeta primers. Method: immunoSEQ multiplex PCR; TCRdb's copy keeps in-frame clones and lacks some. The data show roughly 90,000 clones, roughly 78% seen once. Sequencing input: PBMCs. The receptors were sampled from a woman aged 40 to 55 in good health and CMV-seropositive.

The rearrangement links TRBV13 to TRBJ2-5, with TRBD1 as a possible D gene (6 bases). This CDR3 spans 15 amino acids. V was pared by 2 bases and J by 4 bases, with 14 bases between. Looked up from germline, CDR1 is PRHDT and CDR2 is FYEKMQ (reference sequence). The CDR3 is CASSLNDGGRETQYF. CDR3 bases: TGTGCCAGCAGCTTAAATGATGGGGGCCGAGAGACCCAGTACTTC. Looking up the rest from reference TRBV13 and TRBJ2-5 gives the full variable domain: AAGVIQSPRHLIKEKRETATLKCYPIPRHDTVYWYQQGPGQDPQFLISFYEKMQSDKGSIPDRFSAQQFSDYHSELNMSSLELGDSALYFCASSLNDGGRETQYFGPGTRLLVL.

This clone has more than one count but fewer than ten. The V gene is TRBV7-9, the J gene TRBJ2-1; 11 positions match TRBD2. The germline V gene has CDR1 SEHNR and CDR2 FQNEAQ (reference sequence). The CDR3 consists of 16 residues. After removal of 2 bases from V and 7 bases from J, the junction contained 7 bases not matched to a gene. The CDR3 loop reads CASSLQTSGIGNEQFF. The CDR3 DNA is TGTGCCAGCAGCTTACAGACTAGCGGGATAGGGAATGAGCAGTTCTTC.

This sequence joins TRBV4-1 and TRBJ2-1, with 9 bases that match TRBD2. V dropped 3 bases and J dropped 1; count of bases not matched to a gene: 7. Germline CDR1 reads MGHRA; CDR2 reads YSYEKL. The CDR3 extends over 17 amino acids. CDR3 sequence (DNA): TGCGCCAGCAGCCAGGGAGCGGGAGGTCGATCCTACAATGAGCAGTTCTTC. It is translated as CASSQGAGGRSYNEQFF.

Worth noting for this clone: An end of the junction does not agree with germline; a read error may underlie this. V is TRBV7-9 and J is TRBJ1-2; TRBD1 might be the D (5 bases). Germline-derived CDR1 and CDR2 are SEHNR and FQNEAQ (reference sequence). The CDR3 spans 12 residues. The CDR3 DNA reads as TGTTCCAGCAGCTTACCCAGGGTAGGCTACACCTTC. This codes for CSSSLPRVGYTF.

This chain links TRBV5-1 with TRBJ2-5, with D tentatively TRBD1 (6 bases). The CDR3 is made up of 12 amino acids. Germline CDR1 reads SGHRS; CDR2 reads YFSETQ. V lost 2 bases and J lost 11, with 13 bases in between. CDR3 nucleotide sequence: TGCGCCAGCAGCTTACAGGGTGGGGAGCAGTACTTC. The encoded protein is CASSLQGGEQYF.

The chain joins TRBV12-5 to TRBJ2-7; D unclear. The V and J ends lost 11 bases and 0 bases respectively, with 14 bases between them. CDR1 LGHNT and CDR2 FRNRAP come from the germline V gene. This CDR3 has 13 amino acids. The CDR3 coding sequence is TGTGCTGTGGTATGGAGCAACTCCTACGAGCAGTACTTC. It yields the protein CAVVWSNSYEQYF.

CDR3 sequence (DNA): TGTGCCACCAGCAGAGAGGCCTCCTACAATGAGCAGTTCTTC. Its translation is CATSREASYNEQFF. The gene calls are TRBV15 and TRBJ2-1; D unresolved. The CDR3 has 14 amino acids. V was clipped by 0 bases and J by 0 bases, with 3 bases between them. Per the germline V gene, CDR1 is LNHNV and CDR2 is YYDKDF (reference sequence).

This chain links TRBV2 with TRBJ1-1, with 7 bases lining up with TRBD1. This CDR3 region has 13 residues. The V and J ends lost 7 bases and 8 bases, in that order; junction bases with no gene match: 10. Germline-derived CDR1 and CDR2 are SNHLY and FYNNEI. CDR3 region: CASNGQAQTEAFF. The CDR3, as DNA: TGTGCCAGCAATGGACAGGCCCAAACGGAAGCTTTCTTT.

The rearrangement joins TRBV25-1 to TRBJ2-7, with 8 bases that match TRBD1. CDR3 length: 13 residues. CDR1 is MGHDK and CDR2 is SYGVNS in the germline V gene. V shed 5 bases, J shed 6 bases, and the junction held 6 bases outside the gene matches. CDR3 bases: TGTGCCAGCAGTAACCCAGGGGGCGGCGAGCAGTACTTC. The encoded protein is CASSNPGGGEQYF.

The sample holds a few counts of this clone. J is TRBJ2-5 and V is TRBV19; D call uncertain. The J call may not be correct, given that the DNA end is closer to TRBJ2-7. CDR3 length equals 15 residues. Germline loops: CDR1 LNHDA, CDR2 SQIVND (reference sequence). CDR3 coding DNA: TGTGCCAGTAGTATACAGTCAGGCCCATCCTACGAGCAGTACTTC. Its translation is CASSIQSGPSYEQYF.

The chain links TRBV9 to TRBJ2-3, with 7 bases lining up with TRBD2. This CDR3 region has 18 residues. Germline CDR1 SGDLS, CDR2 YYNGEE. Trimming at V came to 0 bases and at J to 0 bases, leaving 10 bases not matched to a gene. CDR3 region: CASSVVPSSGGSTDTQYF. The CDR3 DNA reads as TGTGCCAGCAGCGTAGTTCCCTCTAGCGGAGGGAGCACAGATACGCAGTATTTT. The entire variable domain, with the rest obtained from reference TRBV9 and TRBJ2-3, is as follows: DSGVTQTPKHLITATGQRVTLRCSPRSGDLSVYWYQQSLDQGLQFLIQYYNGEERAKGNILERFSAQQFPDLHSELNLSSLELGDSALYFCASSVVPSSGGSTDTQYFGPGTRLTVL.

In its sample, this clone was seen once. J is TRBJ2-3 and V is TRBV30; possible D gene TRBD1, 6 bases. CDR3 length: 11 amino acids. Trimming removed 4 bases from V and 8 bases from J, with 10 bases in between. Germline CDR1 reads GTSNPN; CDR2 reads SVGIG (reference sequence). CDR3 in DNA: TGTGCCTGGAAGGACAGAGGTACGCAGTATTTT. Its protein product is CAWKDRGTQYF.

V gene TRBV28 combines with J gene TRBJ1-5; 8 positions match TRBD1. V dropped 5 bases and J dropped 2; count of bases not matched to a gene: 5. Germline V gives CDR1 MDHEN, CDR2 SYDVKM. The CDR3 runs to 15 residues. The CDR3 nucleotides read TGTGCCAGCAGTCGACAGGGGTCGGGCAATCAGCCCCAGCATTTT. Translated, it gives CASSRQGSGNQPQHF.

V is TRBV6-1 and J is TRBJ2-6; D gene unclear. From germline, CDR1 is MNHNS and CDR2 SASEGT. This CDR3 region has 16 residues. Between the trimmed V and J ends, which lost 3 bases and 2 bases, there was a span of 11 bases. The CDR3 region has the DNA TGTGCCAGCAGTGATCCCGTAGTAGCTGGGGCCAACGTCCTGACTTTC. Protein product: CASSDPVVAGANVLTF.

This chain joins TRBV19 and TRBJ1-5, with D unclear. Per germline, CDR1 LNHDA and CDR2 SQIVND (reference sequence). Trimming pared 2 bases from V and 1 base from J, leaving 9 bases between. CDR3 length: 15 residues. CDR3 protein: CASSITQTSNQPQHF. The CDR3 DNA follows: TGTGCCAGTAGTATAACACAGACCAGCAATCAGCCCCAGCATTTT.

This chain connects TRBV6-6 to TRBJ2-5; no definite D call. CDR3 length equals 15 residues. The V gene's germline CDR1 is MNHNY and CDR2 SVGAGI (reference sequence). Trimming cost V 2 bases and J 5 bases, with 15 bases left between them. The CDR3 protein is CASSYRGVLGETQYF. CDR3 coding DNA: TGTGCCAGCAGTTACCGCGGAGTCCTAGGCGAGACCCAGTACTTC.